The rows below give T cell receptor beta chains drawn from one sample of a study of cytomegalovirus exposure and HLA in healthy donors. Data came from immunoSEQ multiplex PCR; TCRdb stores just in-frame clones and leaves some out. The sample has approximately 98,000 clones, over 65% seen once. The sample consisted of PBMCs. The receptors shown here come from a male donor in good health and CMV-seronegative. The CDR3 runs from the conserved cysteine through the conserved F or W. D genes are given only for firm matches. Clone size, where shown, is once, few, many, or a class for clones that have expanded.

cdr3_nt cdr3_aa v_call d_call clone_size j_call
TGTGCCAGCAGCGTAGAGGAACAGGGTTGGGAGACCCAGTACTTC CASSVEEQGWETQYF TRBV9 . . TRBJ2-5
TGTGCCAGTAGAACAGGGACGGATGGCTACACCTTC CASRTGTDGYTF TRBV19 . few TRBJ1-2
TGTGCCAGCTCACTGTCTCCCGGGACAGATTTTCTCTCTGGGGCCAACGTCCTGACTTTC CASSLSPGTDFLSGANVLTF TRBV18 TRBD1 . TRBJ2-6
TGCGCCAGCAGCCTCGGACAGGGTGTTCATCAGCCCCAGCATTTT CASSLGQGVHQPQHF TRBV4-1 TRBD1 . TRBJ1-5
TGTGCCTGGTCTCCGGGACAGAGGGCTAACTATGGCTACACCTTC CAWSPGQRANYGYTF TRBV30 TRBD1 . TRBJ1-2
TGTGCCAGCAGCAAACAACTGACAGGGGCGGACTATGGCTACACCTTC CASSKQLTGADYGYTF TRBV7-2 TRBD1 . TRBJ1-2
TGTGCCAGCAGCGCGACAGCAACTAATGAAAAACTGTTTTTT CASSATATNEKLFF TRBV7-6 . . TRBJ1-4
TGTGCCAGCACTGACAGGGGGGCCTACACCTTC CASTDRGAYTF TRBV6-5 TRBD1 . TRBJ1-2
TGTGCCAGTAGGACAAGGACAGCCAACTATGGCTACACCTTC CASRTRTANYGYTF TRBV19 . . TRBJ1-2
TGTGCCAGCAGCTTAGCGGGAGGAGAGTACGAGCAGTACTTC CASSLAGGEYEQYF TRBV7-3 TRBD2 . TRBJ2-7
TGCGCCAGCAGCTTCCGAGCGGGAGAGGGCACAGATACGCAGTATTTT CASSFRAGEGTDTQYF TRBV5-1 TRBD2 . TRBJ2-3
TGTGCCAGCGACGGCGGGCTGCGGGGTATAGAGCAGTACTTC CASDGGLRGIEQYF TRBV11-2 . . TRBJ2-7
TGCGCCAGCAGCCACCCAGGACTAGCGGGAGGGGGTGAGCAGTTCTTC CASSHPGLAGGGEQFF TRBV4-1 TRBD2 . TRBJ2-1
TGTGCCAGCAGCGTATCTCGACAGGGTGAGTTTAATGAGCAGTTCTTC CASSVSRQGEFNEQFF TRBV9 TRBD1 . TRBJ2-1
TGTGCCATCCGAGAGGTCTACGAGCAGTACTTC CAIREVYEQYF TRBV10-3 . . TRBJ2-7
TGTGCCAGCAGCAGTTTTAGGGCCCTTGACAGAACCGGTGAAGCTTTCTTT CASSSFRALDRTGEAFF TRBV28 . . TRBJ1-1
TGCGCCAGCAGCCAAGCCCCGGACAGTTTTGACGAGCAGTACTTC CASSQAPDSFDEQYF TRBV4-1 . . TRBJ2-7
TGTGCCAGCAGCTTCCGTGGACTAGGGGAGACCCAGTACTTC CASSFRGLGETQYF TRBV7-3 TRBD2 . TRBJ2-5
TGTGCCACCAGTGCGGGGGGATACTCCTACGAGCAGTACTTC CATSAGGYSYEQYF TRBV15 TRBD2 . TRBJ2-7
TGTGCCAGCAGGAATAAAGGACTAGCTCAAGAGACCCAGTACTTC CASRNKGLAQETQYF TRBV13 TRBD2 . TRBJ2-5
TGTGCCAGCAGTGCTCGGGGGGGGTTGCTCACTGAAGCTTTCTTT CASSARGGLLTEAFF TRBV2 . . TRBJ1-1
TGTGCCAGCAGGTCGCCCGGGACGGGGGAATCCTACGAGCAGTACTTC CASRSPGTGESYEQYF TRBV7-3 . . TRBJ2-7
TGTGCCTGGGCTAAGGACAGTTACAATCAGCCCCAGCATTTT CAWAKDSYNQPQHF TRBV30 . . TRBJ1-5
TGTGCCATCAGTGAGGACAGGGGCGTGGAGACCCAGTACTTC CAISEDRGVETQYF TRBV10-3 TRBD1 . TRBJ2-5
TGTGCCTGGAGCCCAGGGCTGAACACTGAAGCTTTCTTT CAWSPGLNTEAFF TRBV30 . few TRBJ1-1
TGTGCCAGTAGTACTAGCGGGAGGGCCTCCTACGAGCAGTACTTC CASSTSGRASYEQYF TRBV19 TRBD2 few TRBJ2-7
TGCGCCAGCAGCTCCCCTGCCAGACAGGGGGCGATAGCTAACTATGGCTACACCTTC CASSSPARQGAIANYGYTF TRBV5-1 TRBD1 . TRBJ1-2
TGCGCCAGCAGCCAGACAACCCGGGACAGCGATGGCTACACCTTC CASSQTTRDSDGYTF TRBV4-1 TRBD1 . TRBJ1-2
TGTGCCAGCAGTTACTCATCCGGGACTAGTGCTCGCGAGCAGTACTTC CASSYSSGTSAREQYF TRBV6-5 TRBD2 . TRBJ2-7
TGTGCCACCAGCAGCCCAGGGACTGGGGCCAACGTCCTGACTTTC CATSSPGTGANVLTF TRBV15 . . TRBJ2-6
TGTGCCAGCAGTGAAGCGCAGGGATATGCCGGGGAGCTGTTTTTT CASSEAQGYAGELFF TRBV6-1 . . TRBJ2-2
TGTGCCAGCAGTGGGCCCCGAGGGGGGGTATGGAAAGCTTTCTTT CASSGPRGGVWKAFF TRBV6-1 . few TRBJ1-1
TGTGCCAGCAGCTTATTCCATAGCGGGAGGGCCCGAGAGACCCAGTACTTC CASSLFHSGRARETQYF TRBV13 TRBD2 . TRBJ2-5
TGTGCCAGCAGCCGGATCTTTGACAGGGGGCCTCGGTGGGAGACCCAGTACTTC CASSRIFDRGPRWETQYF TRBV11-2 TRBD1 . TRBJ2-5
TGTGCCAGCTCACAGGGACAGGGCTGGAACACTGAAGCTTTCTTT CASSQGQGWNTEAFF TRBV18 TRBD1 few TRBJ1-1
TGTGCCTGGAGCGGCACAGATACGCAGTATTTT CAWSGTDTQYF TRBV30 . once TRBJ2-3
TGTGCCAGCAGCCCCCGATGGGAGCGTGACAATGAGCAGTTCTTC CASSPRWERDNEQFF TRBV7-8 . . TRBJ2-1
TGTGCCAGCAGCTTAATCATCACCGGGGAGCTGTTTTTT CASSLIITGELFF TRBV7-3 . . TRBJ2-2
TGTGCCATCAGTGATTCCGGGAGAGGCAATCAGCCCCAGCATTTT CAISDSGRGNQPQHF TRBV10-3 . . TRBJ1-5
TGTGCCAGTAAGGGTCTAGCGGGAGAGGGTGAGCAGTTCTTC CASKGLAGEGEQFF TRBV19 TRBD2 . TRBJ2-1